Shown below are 21 T cell receptor beta chains from a single sample sequenced in a study of cytomegalovirus exposure and HLA in healthy donors. 13 Jbeta primers and 60 Vbeta primers were used for the PCR. Libraries were prepared by immunoSEQ multiplex PCR; TCRdb keeps only in-frame clonotypes and omits some of them. The sample lists roughly 100,000 clones, under 85% occurring once. The sequenced sample consisted of PBMCs. These receptors were obtained from a man aged 18 to 30 in good health and CMV-seropositive.

A few counts support this clone. The CDR3 DNA is TGTGCCAGCAGGCCCCTCGGGGGGGGGACGAACACCGGGGAGCTGTTTTTT. Translated, it gives CASRPLGGGTNTGELFF. The genes are TRBV28 and TRBJ2-2, with 8 positions matching TRBD2. V lost 6 bases and J lost 0; bases outside the gene matches: 9. The CDR3 runs 17 residues. Per the germline V gene, CDR1 is MDHEN and CDR2 is SYDVKM.

The V gene is TRBV7-9, the J gene TRBJ1-4; the D gene is possibly TRBD1 (5 bases). The CDR3 totals 13 residues. Germline assignment: CDR1 SEHNR and CDR2 FQNEAQ (reference sequence). V lost 6 bases, J lost 4 bases, and 9 bases lay in between. CDR3 loop: CASRKGVNEKLFF. The CDR3 DNA reads as TGTGCCAGCAGGAAAGGGGTTAATGAAAAACTGTTTTTT.

This clone was seen once. CDR3 DNA sequence: TGCGCCAGCCGAGGCTTAGCGGGGAAGAATGAGCAGTTCTTC. Amino acids: CASRGLAGKNEQFF. V usage is TRBV5-1 and J usage is TRBJ2-1, with 8 positions matching TRBD2. CDR1 is SGHRS, CDR2 YFSETQ, per germline. Trimming at V came to 7 bases and at J to 7 bases, leaving 10 bases not matched to a gene. CDR3 length equals 14 residues.

The rearrangement joins TRBV27 to TRBJ2-3, with D possibly being TRBD1 (5 bases). The CDR3 length is 13 residues. V lost 3 bases and J 6 bases, leaving 10 bases between the germline ends. Germline CDR1 reads MNHEY; CDR2 reads SMNVEV (reference sequence). CDR3 sequence (DNA): TGTGCCAGCAGTTTCCAGGGTTCTGATACGCAGTATTTT. Its protein is CASSFQGSDTQYF.

This rearrangement joins TRBV2 to TRBJ2-1; 10 bases align to TRBD2. CDR1 and CDR2 (germline): SNHLY, FYNNEI. Trimming removed 6 bases from V and 5 bases from J; junction bases left unmatched: 10. The CDR3 contains 16 residues. The CDR3 protein is CASSANFGLADNEQFF. The CDR3, as DNA: TGTGCCAGCAGCGCAAACTTTGGACTAGCGGACAATGAGCAGTTCTTC.

The V call is TRBV5-6, the J call TRBJ2-3; TRBD2 agrees at 7 bases. The CDR3 totals 17 residues. After removal of 4 bases from V and 0 bases from J, the junction contained 11 bases not matched to a gene. Germline loops: CDR1 SGHDT, CDR2 YYEEEE. CDR3 in amino acids: CASSRAGDRFSTDTQYF. DNA for the CDR3: TGTGCCAGCAGCCGGGCGGGGGACCGATTTAGCACAGATACGCAGTATTTT.

This clone has only a few counts. The chain employs TRBV5-1 and TRBJ2-5; possible D gene TRBD2, 5 bases. This CDR3 is 12 amino acids long. CDR1 and CDR2 (germline): SGHRS, YFSETQ. Trimming took off 4 bases at V and 2 bases at J, with 6 bases between the two ends. In DNA, the CDR3 is TGCGCCAGCAGCGAGGGACAAGAGACCCAGTACTTC. It encodes CASSEGQETQYF.

This clone was detected only once. CDR3 sequence (DNA): TGCGCCAGCAGCAGGCCCTATCCCCCTAGCGGGGGGAGAGAAGAGACCCAGTACTTC. This codes for CASSRPYPPSGGREETQYF. This chain joins TRBV5-1 and TRBJ2-5, with 11 positions matching TRBD2. Trimming cost V 4 bases and J 3 bases; bases outside gene matches: 17. CDR1 SGHRS and CDR2 YFSETQ come from the germline V gene. This CDR3 region has 19 residues.

This chain links TRBV12-2 with TRBJ2-1; the tabulated D call, TRBD2, remains unverified against the DNA. TRBV12-2 counts as a pseudogene. The CDR3 has 17 residues. The CDR3 region has the DNA TGTGCAAGTCGCTTAGCAAAGGAGTCTCCCATTGGGAATGAGCAGTTCTTC. It translates to CASRLAKESPIGNEQFF.

The rearrangement joins TRBV6-6 to TRBJ2-7, with D maybe TRBD1 (5 bases). The CDR3 consists of 14 residues. The V end lost 0 bases, the J end lost 7 bases, and 13 bases lay between the germline ends. The germline CDR1 and CDR2 sequences are MNHNY and SVGAGI (reference sequence). CDR3 DNA sequence: TGTGCCAGCAGTTACTCGATACAGGCGCAAGAGCAGTACTTC. Its protein is CASSYSIQAQEQYF.

The gene calls are TRBV4-1 and TRBJ2-7, with 7 bases matching TRBD1. The germline gives CDR1 MGHRA, CDR2 YSYEKL. The J segment lost 11 bases and the V segment lost 4 bases, leaving 11 bases of the junction unmatched. This CDR3 comprises 13 residues. The CDR3 DNA reads as TGCGCCAGCAGCCCAGATTTTGGACAGGTGAAGTACTTC. Residues: CASSPDFGQVKYF.

V and J are TRBV27 and TRBJ2-1, with 8 nucleotides matching TRBD2. CDR1 and CDR2 from the germline V gene are MNHEY and SMNVEV (reference sequence). The V gene end was trimmed by 6 bases and the J gene end by 4 bases; junction bases not matched to a gene: 5. The CDR3 has 14 amino acids. The CDR3 region is CASSRAGDYNEQFF. The CDR3 nucleotides read TGTGCCAGCAGCCGAGCGGGGGATTACAATGAGCAGTTCTTC.

The chain carries TRBV7-9 and TRBJ2-7; D is uncertain. This CDR3 is 14 amino acids long. V was clipped by 5 bases and J by 0 bases, with 11 bases between them. Germline V CDR1 and CDR2: SEHNR, FQNEAQ (reference sequence). The CDR3 DNA reads as TGTGCCAGCAGCGGGTCAGGAAGCTCCTACGAGCAGTACTTC. It encodes CASSGSGSSYEQYF.

The chain recombines TRBV4-1 with TRBJ1-5; TRBD1 aligns across 7 bases. CDR1 MGHRA and CDR2 YSYEKL come from the germline V gene. The trim removed 6 bases at V and 0 bases at J, leaving 14 bases unmatched. This CDR3 contains 18 residues. The CDR3 here is CASSFRWTGGYSNQPQHF. As DNA, the CDR3 is TGCGCCAGCAGTTTCAGGTGGACAGGCGGTTATAGCAATCAGCCCCAGCATTTT.

The V call is TRBV7-3, the J call TRBJ2-1; no reliable D call. CDR3 length: 13 amino acids. The germline V gene has CDR1 SGHTA and CDR2 FQGTGA. The ends were cut back, 2 bases at V and 10 bases at J, with 12 bases in the middle. Here the CDR3 reads CASSLLKASEQFF. As DNA, the CDR3 is TGTGCCAGCAGCTTACTAAAAGCGTCCGAGCAGTTCTTC.

J is TRBJ2-1 and V is TRBV6-5, with a weak D call TRBD2 (7 bases). Germline V gene data show CDR1 as MNHEY and CDR2 as SVGAGI. V was cut by 6 bases and J by 3 bases, with 15 bases left in between. The CDR3 runs 15 residues. The CDR3 loop reads CASRLTGGNYNEQFF. As DNA, the CDR3 is TGTGCCAGCAGGTTAACGGGGGGCAACTACAATGAGCAGTTCTTC.

CDR3 DNA: TGTGCCATCAGTGCAAAGGGAGATTCTTTCTTT. Translation: CAISAKGDSFF. The chain has TRBV10-3 and TRBJ1-1, with D unresolved. The germline CDR1 and CDR2 sequences are ENHRY and SYGVKD. Trimming removed 4 bases from V and 12 bases from J, with 12 bases in between. The CDR3 length is 11 residues.

The chain employs TRBV29-1 and TRBJ2-7; maybe TRBD2 (6 bases). The germline V and J ends were trimmed by 1 base and 7 bases, with 23 bases remaining between them. CDR1 is SQVTM, CDR2 ANQGSEA, per germline. This CDR3 spans 16 amino acids. The CDR3 is CSVEGGPRGRRGEQYF. CDR3 bases: TGCAGCGTTGAAGGGGGCCCGCGGGGCCGACGAGGTGAGCAGTACTTC.

V gene TRBV6-1 combines with J gene TRBJ2-3; the D gene is possibly TRBD2 (6 bases). The CDR3 is 14 amino acids. Germline CDR1 is MNHNS and CDR2 is SASEGT. Deletions cut 8 bases from V and 0 bases from J, with 12 bases between. The CDR3 sequence is CASRLVISTDTQYF. The DNA of the CDR3 is TGTGCCAGCCGACTAGTCATAAGCACAGATACGCAGTATTTT.

The chain combines TRBV7-2 with TRBJ2-1; 7 positions agree with TRBD1. CDR3 length: 15 amino acids. The V segment lost 5 bases and the J segment 4 bases; nucleotides outside the gene matches: 8. From germline, CDR1 is SGHTA and CDR2 FQGNSA. The CDR3 here is CASSLDRVSYNEQFF. In DNA, the CDR3 is TGTGCCAGCAGCCTCGACAGGGTCTCTTACAATGAGCAGTTCTTC.

V usage is TRBV6-5 and J usage is TRBJ1-4; perhaps TRBD1 as D (5 bases). Trimming removed 1 base from V and 0 bases from J, with 6 bases in between. CDR1 is MNHEY and CDR2 is SVGAGI in the germline V gene. This CDR3 is built from 15 residues. CDR3 loop: CASSYLGATNEKLFF. The CDR3 DNA is TGTGCCAGCAGTTACTTAGGGGCAACTAATGAAAAACTGTTTTTT.